This is a list of T cell receptor beta chains from one sample in a study of blood T cell repertoires in COVID-19. Sequencing was performed with immunoSEQ multiplex PCR; in TCRdb, only in-frame clones are kept and a portion is missing. Among roughly 100,000 clones, about two thirds were seen once, and the ten largest hold roughly 0.9%. The source material was peripheral blood. These receptors all stem from a human donor with acute or convalescent COVID-19. The donor label of this sample is uncertain. Both conserved end residues are part of each CDR3. A D gene is named only where the DNA matches it firmly. Expanded clones are given a class, and other clones once, few, many or no size at all.

DNA	CDR3	J	size	V	D
TGCAGCGCTGGTTTTATGGGGAGGCTTCATGGCTACACCTTC	CSAGFMGRLHGYTF	TRBJ1-2	many	TRBV29-1	NA
TGCAGTGCTAGAGATCTAGAGACCCAGTACTTC	CSARDLETQYF	TRBJ2-5	NA	TRBV20-1	NA
TGTGCCAGCAGCCCCTACCCGGGACAGACAAAGACAGATACGCAGTATTTT	CASSPYPGQTKTDTQYF	TRBJ2-3	few	TRBV7-9	TRBD1
TGTGCCAGCTCACCATTCGGGACAGGAATGAACACTGAAGCTTTCTTT	CASSPFGTGMNTEAFF	TRBJ1-1	NA	TRBV18	TRBD1
TGTGCCAGCAGCTTGCGGACTGACGGTGGTGGCTACACCTTC	CASSLRTDGGGYTF	TRBJ1-2	NA	TRBV7-8	NA
TGTGCCAGCAGCCTTCGGACAGGCTTTGCCTCTGGAAACACCATATATTTT	CASSLRTGFASGNTIYF	TRBJ1-3	NA	TRBV5-6	TRBD1
TGCAGTGCTAGTTTGGGACTCCAGGAGACCCAGTACTTC	CSASLGLQETQYF	TRBJ2-5	many	TRBV20-1	NA
TGTGCCAGCAGTGGAAGATCAGGCTATGGCTACACCTTC	CASSGRSGYGYTF	TRBJ1-2	NA	TRBV27	NA
TGTGCCAGCAGCCAAGATCGGGACAGTCTGAACACTGAAGCTTTCTTT	CASSQDRDSLNTEAFF	TRBJ1-1	once	TRBV3-1/TRBV3-2	TRBD1
TGCGCCAGCAGCTTGGGGTCAGATTTCTACGGGGAGCAGTACTTC	CASSLGSDFYGEQYF	TRBJ2-7	NA	TRBV5-1	NA
TGTGCCACCAGTGATCCCGGGACAGGGACCTACAATGAGCAGTTCTTC	CATSDPGTGTYNEQFF	TRBJ2-1	NA	TRBV24-1	TRBD1
TGTGCCAGCAGCTTAGCGGGGACAGCCGGGGAGCTGTTTTTT	CASSLAGTAGELFF	TRBJ2-2	NA	TRBV7-8	TRBD1
TGTGCCAGCAGCCGCCGACAGGGGATTGAAAAACTGTTTTTT	CASSRRQGIEKLFF	TRBJ1-4	NA	TRBV3-1/TRBV3-2	TRBD1
TGTGCCAGCAGCTTAGAGGGCAGGGTCACCGGGGAGCTGTTTTTT	CASSLEGRVTGELFF	TRBJ2-2	many	TRBV11-2	NA
TGTGCCAGCAGCCGGCGGGGTGAAGAGACCCAGTACTTC	CASSRRGEETQYF	TRBJ2-5	few	TRBV7-9	NA
TGTGCCAGTAGTGAGCTACGTACTAACCACAATGAGCAGTTCTTC	CASSELRTNHNEQFF	TRBJ2-1	NA	TRBV19	NA
TGTGCCACCAGCCGGGACAGGGGACCCTCTGGAAACACCATATATTTT	CATSRDRGPSGNTIYF	TRBJ1-3	NA	TRBV15	TRBD1
TGCGCCAGCAGTTTACAGGGGGGTCAGCCCCAGCATTTT	CASSLQGGQPQHF	TRBJ1-5	NA	TRBV10-2	TRBD1
TGCGCCAGCAGCTGGGGGGGCAGCACAGATACGCAGTATTTT	CASSWGGSTDTQYF	TRBJ2-3	NA	TRBV5-1	NA
TGTGCCAGCAGTTACTCGAAGAGGGCGGCCACAGATACGCAGTATTTT	CASSYSKRAATDTQYF	TRBJ2-3	few	TRBV6-5	NA
TGTGCCAGCAGAGACGGGACTAGCGGGGGGAGCAACACCGGGGAGCTGTTTTTT	CASRDGTSGGSNTGELFF	TRBJ2-2	few	TRBV27	TRBD2
TGTGCCAGCAAAGGAGGAGGGATTTCAAACTATGGCTACACCTTC	CASKGGGISNYGYTF	TRBJ1-2	NA	TRBV6-5	NA
TGTGCCACCAGACAGGGGGCGAATCAGCCCCAGCATTTT	CATRQGANQPQHF	TRBJ1-5	NA	TRBV24-1	TRBD1
TGCGCCAGCAGCCAAGAAAGGACAGGGGGCTTGCATTTT	CASSQERTGGLHF	TRBJ1-5	few	TRBV4-1	TRBD1
TGTGCCAGCAGGGACGGGACAGGAACCTACGAGCAGTACTTC	CASRDGTGTYEQYF	TRBJ2-7	NA	TRBV6-6	TRBD1
TGTGCCAGCTCACCAATAGGACAACTAAACACCATATATTTT	CASSPIGQLNTIYF	TRBJ1-3	once	TRBV18	NA
TGTGCCAGCAGCGTAGGCAGGGGGATCTTTAATGAAAAACTGTTTTTT	CASSVGRGIFNEKLFF	TRBJ1-4	NA	TRBV9	TRBD1
TGTGCCAGCAGCCAAGTGGCGGGAAAGTGGGCTTTCTTT	CASSQVAGKWAFF	TRBJ1-1	many	TRBV3-1/TRBV3-2	NA
TGTGCCAGCAGCCATCAAGAGGGACTAGCGGACTTGAATGAGCAGTTCTTC	CASSHQEGLADLNEQFF	TRBJ2-1	NA	TRBV7-9	TRBD2
TGTGCCAGCAGGAATGGACAGGGGTACACCGGGGAGCTGTTTTTT	CASRNGQGYTGELFF	TRBJ2-2	NA	TRBV28	TRBD1
TGTGCCAGTAGTATTAAAGGGGGCGATAATTCACCCCTCCACTTT	CASSIKGGDNSPLHF	TRBJ1-6	NA	TRBV19	TRBD1
TGCGCCAGCAGCCAATCTGGACAGGGTTTGGCCGGGGAGCTGTTTTTT	CASSQSGQGLAGELFF	TRBJ2-2	NA	TRBV4-1	TRBD1
TGTGCCAGCAGTGGGCTTCGAGGTTGGAACTATGGCTACACCTTC	CASSGLRGWNYGYTF	TRBJ1-2	NA	TRBV2	NA
TGTGCCAGTAGTGCCGGGACAGGGGGCTATCAGCCCCAGCATTTT	CASSAGTGGYQPQHF	TRBJ1-5	once	TRBV19	TRBD1
TGTGCCAGCAGCCAAGATGGAAGGAGCCAAGGGGTAGGGGGCTACACCTTC	CASSQDGRSQGVGGYTF	TRBJ1-2	NA	TRBV3-1/TRBV3-2	NA
TGTGCCAGCTCACCACCTTCCGGTGGCTACACCTTC	CASSPPSGGYTF	TRBJ1-2	NA	TRBV18	NA
TGTGCCAGCAGCCGAAAGGGGATCGGGGAGCTGTTTTTT	CASSRKGIGELFF	TRBJ2-2	NA	TRBV6-5	NA
TGCAGCGTACGCCGAGGAACCCAGTACTTC	CSVRRGTQYF	TRBJ2-5	few	TRBV29-1	NA
TGTGCCACCAGCAGAGATGGCAATAATTCACCCCTCCACTTT	CATSRDGNNSPLHF	TRBJ1-6	once	TRBV15	NA
TGTGCCAGCAGCTTAATGGCGGGGGCTCCCACAGATACGCAGTATTTT	CASSLMAGAPTDTQYF	TRBJ2-3	few	TRBV7-2	NA
TGTGCCTGGAGTCCCAGCGGGGAAAAACTGTTTTTT	CAWSPSGEKLFF	TRBJ1-4	once	TRBV30	NA
TGCGCCAGCAGCTTGTCGGTCACAGGGGGCAACAATCAGCCCCAGCATTTT	CASSLSVTGGNNQPQHF	TRBJ1-5	NA	TRBV5-1	TRBD1
TGTGCCAGCAGCCCCCGTCGCGGGACCGGGGAGCTGTTTTTT	CASSPRRGTGELFF	TRBJ2-2	NA	TRBV6-5	NA
TGTGCCAGCAGCGTAGCTACCCAGGGGGGACCGGGCTCCTACAATGAGCAGTTCTTC	CASSVATQGGPGSYNEQFF	TRBJ2-1	NA	TRBV9	NA
TGTGCCTGGAATGCTGGCGGGGGGGCCCTTTTCCAAGAGACCCAGTACTTC	CAWNAGGGALFQETQYF	TRBJ2-5	NA	TRBV30	TRBD2
TGCAGCGGCGGGACAGGGGGCAACACTGAAGCTTTCTTT	CSGGTGGNTEAFF	TRBJ1-1	NA	TRBV29-1	TRBD1
TGCGCCAGCAGCCTCTCGGACCTCCCGGGGAATTCACCCCTCCACTTT	CASSLSDLPGNSPLHF	TRBJ1-6	NA	TRBV5-1	NA
TGTGCCAGTAGAGCCCGGGGTGGGACAGATACGCAGTATTTT	CASRARGGTDTQYF	TRBJ2-3	once	TRBV19	NA
TGTGCCAGCAGCGTAGACCTGTCAACTATCTACAATGAGCAGTTCTTC	CASSVDLSTIYNEQFF	TRBJ2-1	few	TRBV9	NA
TGTGCCAGCAGCTTAATGGTAGTAGCGGGGGCCGGGGAGCTGTTTTTT	CASSLMVVAGAGELFF	TRBJ2-2	once	TRBV7-2	TRBD2
TGTGCCACCGCGGGGGGGGCGACAGATACGCAGTATTTT	CATAGGATDTQYF	TRBJ2-3	medium-sized	TRBV6-4	TRBD2
TGCGCCAGCAGCTTGGGGACTGAAGGAAACACCATATATTTT	CASSLGTEGNTIYF	TRBJ1-3	NA	TRBV5-1	NA
TGCGCCAGCAGCACCGGGACAGGGAGCTCTGGAAACACCATATATTTT	CASSTGTGSSGNTIYF	TRBJ1-3	NA	TRBV5-1	TRBD1
TGTGCCAGCAATTACGGGTCTGTAGCCCGTCCTGAGCAGTTCTTC	CASNYGSVARPEQFF	TRBJ2-1	many	TRBV6-6	NA
TGCGCCAGCAGCTTGGTTCTAATGAACACCGGGGAGCTGTTTTTT	CASSLVLMNTGELFF	TRBJ2-2	NA	TRBV5-1	NA
TGTGCCAGCTCACCGGCGACAGGGTCATTCTATAATTCACCCCTCCACTTT	CASSPATGSFYNSPLHF	TRBJ1-6	NA	TRBV18	TRBD1
TGCGCCAGCAGCCCAACACAGGAGACCAACACTGAAGCTTTCTTT	CASSPTQETNTEAFF	TRBJ1-1	NA	TRBV4-1	NA